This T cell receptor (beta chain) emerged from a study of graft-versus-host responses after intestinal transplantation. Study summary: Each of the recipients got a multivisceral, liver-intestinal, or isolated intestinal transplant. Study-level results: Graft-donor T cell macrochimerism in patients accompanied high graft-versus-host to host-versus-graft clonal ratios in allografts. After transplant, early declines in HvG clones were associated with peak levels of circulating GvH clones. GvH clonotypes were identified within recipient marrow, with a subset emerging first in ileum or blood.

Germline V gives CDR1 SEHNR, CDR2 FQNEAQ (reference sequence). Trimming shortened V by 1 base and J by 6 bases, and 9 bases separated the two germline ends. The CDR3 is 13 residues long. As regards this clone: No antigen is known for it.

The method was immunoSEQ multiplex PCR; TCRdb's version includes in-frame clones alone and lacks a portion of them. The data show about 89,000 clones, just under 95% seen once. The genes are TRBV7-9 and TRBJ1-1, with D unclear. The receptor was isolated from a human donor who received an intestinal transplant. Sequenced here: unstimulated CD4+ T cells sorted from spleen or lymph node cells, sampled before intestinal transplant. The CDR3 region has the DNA TGTGCCAGCAGCTTAGTAGGGCGCCCTGAAGCTTTCTTT. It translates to CASSLVGRPEAFF.